The 9 T cell receptor beta chains listed next were all sequenced from one sample in a study of T-cell reconstitution after alpha-beta-depleted transplantation in children (dated by TCRdb to 2016 to 2017). Interpreted using the paper, the treatment or condition label stands for: allogeneic hematopoietic cell transplantation with graft depleted of TCRalphabeta T cells and CD19 B cells. Receptor libraries were prepared by PCR. Sequencer: Illumina HiSeq 2500. To normalize quantification of the TCRbeta repertoire, the TCR libraries were built with molecular barcoding that relied on unique molecular identifiers. TCRdb's own reprocessing of the public reads used fastp at Q25 and MiXCR and kept productive beta chains. Rows with one shared CDR3 protein collapse into an entry with the most common genes and DNA. Here the sample has fewer than 150,000 distinct CDR3 sequences; under 30% occur a single time. More than 9% of the sample rests with the top ten.

The source material was PBMCs, mostly from graft donor cells, sampled 180 days after TCRalphabeta/CD19-depleted stem cell transplant. These receptors came from a male patient aged 2 to 9 who had a stem cell transplant for chronic granulomatous disease, so the T cells may come from the graft donor.

The J gene is TRBJ2-1, the V gene TRBV28; 8 bases are shared with TRBD1. Germline-derived CDR1 and CDR2 are MDHEN and SYDVKM. Trimming took 5 bases from V and 0 from J; bases not matched to a gene: 3. The CDR3 has 15 amino acids. In nucleotides, the CDR3 is TGTGCCAGCAGTCAAACAGGGGGCTCCTACAATGAGCAGTTCTTC. It specifies CASSQTGGSYNEQFF.

This clonotype was counted at least ten times. The chain employs TRBV12-3 or TRBV12-4 and TRBJ2-1, with D maybe TRBD1 (6 bases). The CDR3 spans 12 residues. V lost 6 bases to trimming and J lost 7 bases, with 10 bases between them. The CDR3 protein is CASSLQGNEQFF. CDR3 DNA sequence: TGTGCCAGCAGCCTACAGGGAAATGAGCAGTTCTTC.

This clonotype was recorded many times. The chain uses TRBV7-9 and TRBJ2-1; tentative D call: TRBD1 (6 bases). V was trimmed by 5 bases and J by 7 bases, leaving 21 bases between them. The V gene's germline CDR1 is SEHNR and CDR2 FQNEAQ (reference sequence). The CDR3 runs to 16 residues. CDR3 sequence reads: CASSPPPGWGTNEQFF. The CDR3 nucleotides are TGTGCCAGCAGCCCCCCGCCCGGATGGGGGACAAATGAGCAGTTCTTC. Supplemented by reference TRBV7-9 and TRBJ2-1, the full variable domain reads DTGVSQNPRHKITKRGQNVTFRCDPISEHNRLYWYRQTLGQGPEFLTYFQNEAQLEKSRLLSDRFSAERPKGSFSTLEIQRTEQGDSAMYLCASSPPPGWGTNEQFFGPGTRLTVL.

This clonotype was picked up many times. The chain joins TRBV12-3 or TRBV12-4 to TRBJ2-3, with D unresolved. The length of the CDR3 is 14 residues. V lost 5 bases and J lost 0, with 9 bases in between. The chain's CDR3 is CASSVGLSTDTQYF. The CDR3 region has the DNA TGTGCCAGCAGTGTCGGCCTGAGCACAGATACGCAGTATTTT.

This clonotype occurred a few times. V gene TRBV12-3 or TRBV12-4 combines with J gene TRBJ2-1; D is tentatively TRBD1 or TRBD2 (5 bases each). The CDR3 covers 15 residues. Trimming took off 9 bases at V and 0 bases at J, with 15 bases between the two ends. CDR3 DNA: TGTGCCAGATCGTGGGGGATTAGCTCCTACAATGAGCAGTTCTTC. Its protein product is CARSWGISSYNEQFF.

The V gene is TRBV7-9, the J gene TRBJ2-5; unclear D gene. This CDR3 is 15 amino acids long. CDR1 SEHNR and CDR2 FQNEAQ come from the germline V gene (reference sequence). The V gene lost 0 bases and the J gene lost 0 bases, with 8 bases spanning the gap. The CDR3 sequence is CASSLAQRYQETQYF. The CDR3, as DNA: TGTGCCAGCAGCTTAGCTCAGAGGTACCAAGAGACCCAGTACTTC.

This clonotype was detected only a few times. V is TRBV5-1 and J is TRBJ2-7; 9 bases fit TRBD1. The CDR3 loop spans 15 amino acids. Per germline, CDR1 SGHRS and CDR2 YFSETQ. Germline trimming cut 3 bases from V and 7 bases from J; bases unmatched to any gene: 11. CDR3 in DNA: TGCGCCAGCAGCTCTAAACAGGGGGCGCATGGGGAGCAGTACTTC. Its protein product is CASSSKQGAHGEQYF.

In this sample, this clonotype turned up a few times. The chain couples TRBV6-4 to TRBJ2-2; unclear D gene. V was cut by 5 bases and J by 0 bases, with 16 bases left in between. The CDR3 consists of 17 residues. CDR1 is MRHNA, CDR2 SNTAGT, per germline. CDR3 protein: CASSPGSPLSNTGELFF. The DNA of the CDR3 is TGTGCCAGCAGTCCTGGGTCTCCACTTTCGAACACCGGGGAGCTGTTTTTT.

This clonotype was detected many times. The chain joins TRBV12-3 or TRBV12-4 to TRBJ2-7; tentative D call: TRBD2 (6 bases). The V end was cut by 5 bases, the J end by 10 bases, with 12 bases between. There are 11 residues in the CDR3. CDR3 sequence (DNA): TGTGCCAGCAGTCTCGGGGGAATACAGTACTTC. Protein: CASSLGGIQYF.